These 30 T cell receptor beta chains came from one sample sequenced in a study of human T cells and chemical hapten exposure (dated by TCRdb to the early 2020s). The library relied on RACE. The listed sequencing device is NextSeq 500. The public reads were run again by TCRdb, first through fastp at Q25 and then through MiXCR, and only productive beta chains were kept. Rows matching on CDR3 protein sequence are summarized as one entry with the most common DNA and genes. In this sample the table shows approximately 100,000 distinct CDR3 sequences, approximately 8.8% of which occur a single time. Of the sample, 2.5% to 3.5% falls within the top ten clones. The time point label here, explained by the study, means: patch test 2, 6 weeks after DPC sensitization. Per the publication, the treatment or condition label means: therapeutic diphenylcyclopropenone sensitization with weekly scalp DPC. Sequencing used whole blood, obtained in connection with sensitization to the hapten diphenylcyclopropenone (DPC). These TCRs come from a woman in her thirties or forties with alopecia areata. Some clones in this sample may be carry-over from other donors' samples.

This clonotype was seen a few times. CDR3 sequence reads: CASSPPSPTSGGQEQYF. As DNA, the CDR3 is TGTGCCAGCAGTCCCCCCTCCCCGACTAGCGGGGGGCAGGAGCAGTACTTC. The gene calls are TRBV28 and TRBJ2-7; 13 bases line up with TRBD2. The J segment lost 7 bases and the V segment lost 5 bases, leaving 14 bases of the junction unmatched. The germline gives CDR1 MDHEN, CDR2 SYDVKM. The CDR3 totals 17 residues.

J is TRBJ2-2 and V is TRBV6-2 or TRBV6-3, with 7 bases matching TRBD2. The germline gives CDR1 MNHEY, CDR2 SVGEGT. The ends lost 3 bases at V and 3 bases at J; junction bases unmatched: 7. The length of the CDR3 is 16 residues. Here the CDR3 DNA reads TGTGCCAGCAGTTATATCGGGAGGTCCTACACCGGGGAGCTGTTTTTT. This sequence encodes CASSYIGRSYTGELFF.

This chain uses TRBV30 with TRBJ1-1; D not resolved. CDR1 and CDR2 from the germline V gene are GTSNPN and SVGIG (reference sequence). Between the trimmed V and J ends, which lost 5 bases and 0 bases, there was a span of 7 bases. This CDR3 is built from 12 residues. CDR3 residues: CAWGELNTEAFF. The DNA of the CDR3 is TGTGCCTGGGGGGAATTGAACACTGAAGCTTTCTTT. The full variable domain, in which reference TRBV30 and TRBJ1-1 provide the parts outside the CDR3, is SQTIHQWPATLVQPVGSPLSLECTVEGTSNPNLYWYRQAAGRGLQLLFYSVGIGQISSEVPQNLSASRPQDRQFILSSKKLLLSDSGFYLCAWGELNTEAFFGQGTRLTVV.

V is TRBV6-2 or TRBV6-3 and J is TRBJ2-5; 12 bases map to TRBD2. The CDR3 has 17 amino acids. Germline loops: CDR1 MNHEY, CDR2 SVGEGT. Losses at the gene ends were 4 bases for V and 4 bases for J; bases not matched to a gene: 10. The CDR3 DNA follows: TGTGCCAGCAGTTCGACACCTAGCGGGGGGGCCGCAGAGACCCAGTACTTC. Translated, it gives CASSSTPSGGAAETQYF.

At least ten counts were recorded for this clonotype. The V gene is TRBV6-1, the J gene TRBJ2-5; TRBD2 matches at 9 bases. The J segment lost 5 bases and the V segment lost 4 bases, leaving 11 bases of the junction unmatched. From germline, CDR1 is MNHNS and CDR2 SASEGT. This CDR3 spans 16 amino acids. The CDR3 DNA reads TGTGCCAGCAGTGCAACTCCGGGACTAGCTCGCGAGACCCAGTACTTC. Its translation is CASSATPGLARETQYF.

This clonotype was counted ten times or more. The V and J genes are TRBV12-3 or TRBV12-4 and TRBJ1-2, with D possibly TRBD1 on 5 matching bases. V was cut by 6 bases and J by 1 base, with 21 bases left in between. This CDR3 is 17 amino acids long. The CDR3 DNA sequence: TGTGCCAGCAGGTCCGGGGGGTGGCCAGGAATTAACTATGGCTACACCTTC. It encodes CASRSGGWPGINYGYTF.

The table lists this clonotype with many counts. V is TRBV24-1 and J is TRBJ2-3; D is unclear. V was clipped by 9 bases and J by 5 bases, with 8 bases between them. CDR1 KGHDR and CDR2 SFDVKD come from the germline V gene. The CDR3 has 11 residues. This CDR3 reads CATGDEDTQYF. The CDR3 nucleotides read TGTGCCACCGGAGACGAAGATACGCAGTATTTT.

This clonotype was counted a few times. This chain uses TRBV7-9 with TRBJ2-7; D remains ambiguous. Trimming removed 5 bases from V and 5 bases from J, with 19 bases in between. This CDR3 has 15 amino acids. Germline assignment: CDR1 SEHNR and CDR2 FQNEAQ (reference sequence). The CDR3, as DNA: TGTGCCAGCAGCCTGAGCTTAGAAATTGCAGACGAGCAGTACTTC. This gives the protein CASSLSLEIADEQYF.

As regards this clonotype: The junction does not match germline at one end; this may be a read error. V usage is TRBV12-3 or TRBV12-4 and J usage is TRBJ1-2; D is unresolved. This CDR3 region has 13 residues. This chain's CDR3 is CASAGRSPYGYSF. The CDR3 DNA is TGTGCCAGCGCTGGGCGCAGCCCGTATGGCTACTCCTTC.

This clonotype appeared many times. The V gene is TRBV4-1, the J gene TRBJ2-2; 12 bases fit TRBD2. The CDR3 covers 18 residues. Germline CDR1 and CDR2: MGHRA and YSYEKL. V shed 3 bases, J shed 0 bases, and the junction held 5 bases outside the gene matches. CDR3 residues: CASSHPTSGGPNTGELFF. CDR3 bases: TGCGCCAGCAGCCACCCGACTAGCGGGGGACCGAACACCGGGGAGCTGTTTTTT.

This clonotype was counted ten times or more. This chain links TRBV2 with TRBJ1-2, with 9 positions matching TRBD1. Germline V CDR1 and CDR2: SNHLY, FYNNEI. V lost 6 bases to trimming and J lost 6 bases; unmatched junction nucleotides: 14. The CDR3 consists of 16 residues. CDR3 sequence (DNA): TGTGCCAGCAGCCACTCTTCGGACAGGGGATTTCATGGCTACACCTTC. Its translation is CASSHSSDRGFHGYTF.

This clonotype occurred many times. V usage is TRBV24-1 and J usage is TRBJ2-1; D might be TRBD1 (6 bases). Per the germline V gene, CDR1 is KGHDR and CDR2 is SFDVKD. V was pared by 7 bases and J by 0 bases, with 6 bases between. This CDR3 spans 13 amino acids. The CDR3: CATRGASYNEQFF. CDR3 DNA sequence: TGTGCCACCAGGGGGGCCTCCTACAATGAGCAGTTCTTC.

Only a few counts were recorded for this clonotype. The genes are TRBV4-3 and TRBJ2-3; 7 nucleotides line up with TRBD2. This CDR3 has 17 amino acids. Trimming cost V 1 base and J 3 bases; bases outside gene matches: 10. Germline V CDR1 and CDR2: LGHNA, YSLEER. The CDR3 region has the DNA TGCGCCAGCAGCCAAGGTGTCGAGCGGGGTCCAACAGATACGCAGTATTTT. It yields the protein CASSQGVERGPTDTQYF.

The sample holds many counts of this clonotype. The chain links TRBV29-1 to TRBJ1-3; D remains ambiguous. The V gene's germline CDR1 is SQVTM and CDR2 ANQGSEA. Trimming took off 4 bases at V and 0 bases at J, with 4 bases between the two ends. The CDR3 consists of 12 residues. The CDR3 loop reads CSVAGSGNTIYF. The CDR3 nucleotides are TGCAGCGTTGCAGGCTCTGGAAACACCATATATTTT.

This chain uses TRBV6-5 with TRBJ2-5; 10 bases map to TRBD1. Unmatched junction bases numbered 6, after V lost 4 bases and J lost 4 bases. The CDR3 runs 15 residues. CDR1 MNHEY and CDR2 SVGAGI come from the germline V gene. The CDR3 loop is CASSSWTGGGETQYF. In DNA form, the CDR3 reads TGTGCCAGCAGTTCATGGACAGGGGGAGGAGAGACCCAGTACTTC.

This clonotype appeared many times. The chain carries TRBV29-1 and TRBJ2-7, with 9 bases aligning to TRBD1. The CDR3 has 14 residues. V lost 6 bases and J lost 2; bases outside the gene matches: 8. Germline V gene lookup returns CDR1 SQVTM and CDR2 ANQGSEA. For the CDR3, the DNA is TGCAGCGTATACCCGGGACAGGGTACCTACGAGCAGTACTTC. Protein product: CSVYPGQGTYEQYF.

The gene calls are TRBV11-2 and TRBJ1-3; weak D call: TRBD1 (5 bases). V was cut by 4 bases and J by 4 bases, with 14 bases left in between. Germline V gene data show CDR1 as SGHAT and CDR2 as FQNNGV. The CDR3 has 15 residues. CDR3 nucleotides: TGTGCCAGCAGCTCCCGCGGCGGGGACGGAAACACCATATATTTT. Translated, it gives CASSSRGGDGNTIYF.

Ten or more counts support this clonotype. The chain couples TRBV11-2 to TRBJ2-1, with 8 bases aligning to TRBD2. CDR1 is SGHAT and CDR2 is FQNNGV in the germline V gene. V dropped 1 base and J dropped 9; count of bases not matched to a gene: 5. The CDR3 sequence is 14 residues long. The CDR3 sequence: CASSLGAGESEQFF. In DNA, the CDR3 is TGTGCCAGCAGCTTAGGAGCGGGGGAATCTGAGCAGTTCTTC.

This clonotype has a single count. The J gene is TRBJ2-3, the V gene TRBV19, with TRBD2 identical over 7 bases. Germline trimming cut 6 bases from V and 0 bases from J; bases unmatched to any gene: 6. The CDR3 has 15 residues. CDR1 and CDR2 (germline): LNHDA, SQIVND (reference sequence). The CDR3 DNA is TGTGCCAGTAGATCCCTAGCGGACAGCACAGATACGCAGTATTTT. Its protein product is CASRSLADSTDTQYF. Full variable domain (rest looked up from reference TRBV19 and TRBJ2-3): DGGITQSPKYLFRKEGQNVTLSCEQNLNHDAMYWYRQDPGQGLRLIYYSQIVNDFQKGDIAEGYSVSREKKESFPLTVTSAQKNPTAFYLCASRSLADSTDTQYFGPGTRLTVL.

For this clonotype: Lacking the conserved final phenylalanine or tryptophan, this CDR3 likely reflects a read error. The rearrangement links TRBV27 to TRBJ2-3; D call uncertain. The CDR3 extends over 16 amino acids. CDR1 is MNHEY, CDR2 SMNVEV, per germline (reference sequence). Trimming shortened V by 2 bases and J by 0 bases, and 12 bases separated the two germline ends. The CDR3, as DNA: TGTGCCAGCAGTTTAATGGCGTTACTTAGCACAGATACGCAGTATTCT. Protein product: CASSLMALLSTDTQYS.

This clonotype was observed a few times. The chain recombines TRBV6-5 with TRBJ1-4; possible D gene TRBD1, 6 bases. CDR3 length equals 14 residues. V lost 0 bases to trimming and J lost 5 bases, with 7 bases between them. The germline CDR1 and CDR2 sequences are MNHEY and SVGAGI. The CDR3 DNA follows: TGTGCCAGCAGTTACTCCGGGACAAATGAAAAACTGTTTTTT. Its protein product is CASSYSGTNEKLFF.

This clonotype was detected ten times or more. The J gene is TRBJ1-5, the V gene TRBV5-6; D unclear. Germline assignment: CDR1 SGHDT and CDR2 YYEEEE. The CDR3 spans 15 residues. V was cut by 1 base and J by 11 bases, with 19 bases left in between. The CDR3 is CASSLRVEGGMTQHF. The CDR3 nucleotides are TGTGCCAGCAGCTTGAGGGTGGAAGGAGGTATGACCCAGCATTTT.

The V call is TRBV7-6, the J call TRBJ2-6, with TRBD1 matching over 9 bases. Looked up from germline, CDR1 is SGHVS and CDR2 is FNYEAQ. With V trimmed by 3 bases and J by 0 bases, 6 bases remained unmatched. CDR3 length: 18 residues. The CDR3 coding sequence is TGTGCCAGCAGCTTGGCGGGACAGGGATACTCTGGGGCCAACGTCCTGACTTTC. Translated, it gives CASSLAGQGYSGANVLTF.

This clonotype has only a few counts. The chain couples TRBV20-1 to TRBJ1-1; D call uncertain. The CDR3 sequence is 15 residues long. Germline V gives CDR1 DFQATT, CDR2 SNEGSKA (reference sequence). V was cut by 1 base and J by 0 bases, with 12 bases left in between. The DNA for the CDR3 is TGCAGTGCTAGAGTGGTCCTCGAAATGAACACTGAAGCTTTCTTT. Its protein product is CSARVVLEMNTEAFF.

This clonotype was detected many times. V usage is TRBV20-1 and J usage is TRBJ1-1, with TRBD1 as a possible D gene (6 bases). V was trimmed by 7 bases and J by 1 base, leaving 13 bases between them. This CDR3 contains 13 residues. Germline V gene sequence: CDR1 DFQATT, CDR2 SNEGSKA (reference sequence). The CDR3 reads CSGGDNPNTEAFF. The DNA of the CDR3 is TGCAGTGGAGGGGACAATCCGAACACTGAAGCTTTCTTT.

This clonotype was recorded at least ten times. This chain connects TRBV11-2 to TRBJ2-3; 8 positions agree with TRBD2. With 5 bases clipped from V and 1 base from J, the junction kept 5 bases outside the gene matches. This CDR3 region has 15 residues. The germline CDR1 and CDR2 sequences are SGHAT and FQNNGV. The CDR3 protein is CASSTRAGGTDTQYF. CDR3 sequence (DNA): TGTGCCAGCAGCACCAGAGCGGGGGGCACAGATACGCAGTATTTT.

The chain joins TRBV18 to TRBJ1-1; a possible D gene is TRBD1 (6 bases). Germline V lookup: CDR1 KGHSH, CDR2 LQKENI. This CDR3 is built from 17 residues. Trimming removed 1 base at V and 5 bases at J, with 20 bases between. CDR3 DNA sequence: TGTGCCAGCTCACCACAGAATAACAGGGCACGGGGTACTGAAGCTTTCTTT. Encoded protein: CASSPQNNRARGTEAFF.

This clonotype has only a few counts. The chain carries TRBV12-3 or TRBV12-4 and TRBJ1-3, with D possibly matching TRBD1 (6 bases). Trimming stripped 6 bases from V and 6 bases from J, with 15 bases between. This CDR3 comprises 14 residues. The DNA for the CDR3 is TGTGCCAGCAGCTCTACAGGGCCGGAAAACACCATATATTTT. The encoded protein is CASSSTGPENTIYF.

At least ten counts were recorded for this clonotype. The chain uses TRBV29-1 and TRBJ2-3; 12 bases line up with TRBD1. The V and J ends lost 3 bases and 7 bases, in that order; junction bases with no gene match: 5. The CDR3 has 14 amino acids. Germline V gene data show CDR1 as SQVTM and CDR2 as ANQGSEA. CDR3 sequence (DNA): TGCAGCGTTGACGGGACAGGGGGCAAAAATACGCAGTATTTT. This sequence encodes CSVDGTGGKNTQYF.

The V gene is TRBV20-1, the J gene TRBJ1-2; 9 bases align to TRBD1. V gave up 0 bases and J gave up 8 bases; unmatched junction bases: 7. The germline gives CDR1 DFQATT, CDR2 SNEGSKA (reference sequence). This CDR3 contains 14 residues. CDR3 sequence: CSARDRGQGIGYTF. CDR3 sequence (DNA): TGCAGTGCTAGAGATCGGGGACAGGGAATCGGCTACACCTTC.